One sample yielded the 26 T cell receptor beta chains listed below, sequenced in a study of OX40 agonist ivuxolimab in advanced cancers. The library came from the immunoSEQ multiplex PCR assay. Sourced from immuneACCESS, this table was stored by TCRdb with only in-frame sequences that have V and J called. A share of the clones is absent; for the studies checked, an unresolved V gene accounts for under half, and the remainder has no known explanation. The table for this sample lists under 20,000 clones; about 92% of them were counted only once. Together, the top ten hold 45% to 50% of the sample. The sequenced sample was CD4+ or CD8+ T cells sorted from blood, obtained in a trial of the OX40 agonist ivuxolimab. The source is an adult with an advanced solid tumor such as melanoma, head and neck, liver or kidney cancer.

This chain connects TRBV27 to TRBJ2-6; D might be TRBD1 (5 bases). Germline CDR1 and CDR2: MNHEY and SMNVEV (reference sequence). The CDR3 covers 20 residues. The V end was cut by 2 bases, the J end by 1 base, with 21 bases between. The CDR3 loop reads CASSLSQGTFLTSGANVLTF. CDR3 coding DNA: TGTGCCAGCAGTTTAAGTCAGGGTACCTTTTTGACTTCTGGGGCCAACGTCCTGACTTTC.

The gene calls are TRBV14 and TRBJ2-3, with D possibly matching TRBD1 (5 bases). This CDR3 is 15 amino acids long. The V gene's germline CDR1 is SGHDN and CDR2 FVKESK. The V end was cut by 1 base, the J end by 6 bases, with 14 bases between. The DNA for the CDR3 is TGTGCCAGCAGCCAAGTTCTAAGGGGTGCGGATACGCAGTATTTT. Its translation: CASSQVLRGADTQYF.

This clone was seen once. This chain uses TRBV9 with TRBJ2-2; perhaps D is TRBD1 or TRBD2 (5 bases each). Trimming removed 2 bases from V and 4 bases from J, with 9 bases in between. This CDR3 region has 14 residues. Germline V gene data show CDR1 as SGDLS and CDR2 as YYNGEE. CDR3 loop: CASSVSGLTGELFF. In nucleotides, the CDR3 is TGTGCCAGCAGCGTTTCGGGGCTCACCGGGGAGCTGTTTTTT.

This clone came up once. The rearrangement links TRBV4-3 to TRBJ2-5; 9 positions match TRBD2. Germline CDR1 LGHNA, CDR2 YSLEER. This CDR3 contains 16 residues. V lost 1 base and J lost 3; bases outside the gene matches: 6. The CDR3 protein is CASSQVASGMEETQYF. As DNA, the CDR3 is TGCGCCAGCAGCCAAGTCGCTAGCGGGATGGAAGAGACCCAGTACTTC.

V usage is TRBV19 and J usage is TRBJ1-1; D gene unclear. This CDR3 spans 14 amino acids. V shed 3 bases and J shed 1 base, with 9 bases lying between them. CDR1 is LNHDA and CDR2 is SQIVND in the germline V gene (reference sequence). CDR3 residues: CASSIRLTNTEAFF. CDR3 coding DNA: TGTGCCAGTAGTATCCGGCTGACGAACACTGAAGCTTTCTTT.

This clone appeared a single time. The CDR3 nucleotides read TGCGCCAGCAGCCAAGTCCGGAATGAGCAGTTCTTC. Translated: CASSQVRNEQFF. The chain links TRBV4-1 to TRBJ2-1; unclear D gene. Germline-derived CDR1 and CDR2 are MGHRA and YSYEKL. The CDR3 extends over 12 amino acids. V was pared by 1 base and J by 7 bases, with 5 bases between.

The chain recombines TRBV9 with TRBJ1-2; D is perhaps TRBD1 (5 bases). The CDR3 spans 14 residues. The germline CDR1 and CDR2 sequences are SGDLS and YYNGEE. The V gene lost 0 bases and the J gene lost 4 bases, with 10 bases spanning the gap. CDR3 in amino acids: CASSVGGVIYGYTF. The CDR3, as DNA: TGTGCCAGCAGCGTAGGAGGGGTCATCTATGGCTACACCTTC. Supplemented by reference TRBV9 and TRBJ1-2, the full variable domain reads DSGVTQTPKHLITATGQRVTLRCSPRSGDLSVYWYQQSLDQGLQFLIQYYNGEERAKGNILERFSAQQFPDLHSELNLSSLELGDSALYFCASSVGGVIYGYTFGSGTRLTVV.

This chain connects TRBV10-3 to TRBJ2-3, with 7 nucleotides matching TRBD2. The CDR3 totals 15 residues. Looked up from germline, CDR1 is ENHRY and CDR2 is SYGVKD. The V and J ends lost 0 bases and 5 bases, in that order; junction bases with no gene match: 5. This CDR3 reads CAISESGGSGDTQYF. Written as DNA, the CDR3 is TGTGCCATCAGTGAGTCGGGCGGGAGTGGAGATACGCAGTATTTT.

This clone appeared a single time. J is TRBJ1-1 and V is TRBV28; tentative D call: TRBD1 (6 bases). The V end was cut by 5 bases, the J end by 4 bases, with 17 bases between. The CDR3 spans 15 residues. Germline CDR1 and CDR2: MDHEN and SYDVKM. The CDR3 sequence: CASSLEAWGPTEAFF. Here the CDR3 DNA reads TGTGCCAGCAGTCTGGAAGCTTGGGGGCCCACTGAAGCTTTCTTT.

The chain links TRBV4-2 to TRBJ2-7; TRBD1 matches at 8 bases. The CDR3 totals 15 residues. J gave up 6 bases and V 5 bases, and 12 bases lay outside the gene matches. Germline V gene lookup returns CDR1 LGHNA and CDR2 YNFKEQ. The CDR3 DNA is TGTGCCAGCAGCAACGGACAGGGAGAAGTCGCCGAGCAGTACTTC. Its translation is CASSNGQGEVAEQYF.

DNA of the CDR3: TGTGCCAGCAGCCTCCGGGAAGGAGAAATCTACGAGCAGTACTTC. The encoded protein is CASSLREGEIYEQYF. The chain employs TRBV11-2 and TRBJ2-7; the D gene is possibly TRBD2 (5 bases). V lost 5 bases to trimming and J lost 3 bases, with 17 bases between them. Germline V CDR1 and CDR2: SGHAT, FQNNGV. The CDR3 covers 15 residues.

The J gene is TRBJ2-1, the V gene TRBV7-2, with D perhaps matching TRBD2 (5 bases). In germline, CDR1 is SGHTA, CDR2 FQGNSA. V lost 9 bases and J lost 7, with 16 bases in between. The CDR3 consists of 13 residues. CDR3 DNA sequence: TGTGCCAGTGGGTATCCCCCGGGGAATGAGCAGTTCTTC. Translating it yields CASGYPPGNEQFF.

The J gene is TRBJ1-5, the V gene TRBV6-5; no firm D call. Trimming left V 5 bases short and J 3 bases short, with 5 bases between. The CDR3 totals 12 residues. The germline gives CDR1 MNHEY, CDR2 SVGAGI. The DNA of the CDR3 is TGTGCCAGCAGTGATCCCAATCAGCCCCAGCATTTT. Protein: CASSDPNQPQHF.

This chain connects TRBV6-6 to TRBJ1-1, with a possible D match to TRBD1 (5 bases). From germline, CDR1 is MNHNY and CDR2 SVGAGI (reference sequence). Trimming removed 0 bases from V and 7 bases from J, with 12 bases in between. The CDR3 is 14 residues long. CDR3 DNA sequence: TGTGCCAGCAGTTACTCCAGGGCTGCGAGTGAAGCTTTCTTT. The encoded protein is CASSYSRAASEAFF.

The chain combines TRBV18 with TRBJ2-7; D ambiguous. Trimming stripped 2 bases from V and 3 bases from J, with 14 bases between. Germline values: CDR1 KGHSH, CDR2 LQKENI. CDR3 length equals 15 residues. The CDR3 spells CASSPADGQIYEQYF. In DNA form, the CDR3 reads TGTGCCAGCTCACCAGCCGACGGCCAAATCTACGAGCAGTACTTC.

The chain couples TRBV5-1 to TRBJ1-1; D not resolved. The CDR3 extends over 13 amino acids. V lost 5 bases and J lost 4, with 12 bases in between. The germline V gene has CDR1 SGHRS and CDR2 YFSETQ. CDR3 region: CASRARDFTEAFF. The CDR3 DNA sequence: TGCGCCAGCAGGGCAAGGGATTTCACTGAAGCTTTCTTT.

The chain carries TRBV7-6 and TRBJ2-7; D might be TRBD1 (6 bases). Per the germline V gene, CDR1 is SGHVS and CDR2 is FNYEAQ. With 3 bases removed from V and 2 bases from J, the gap between germline ends came to 14 bases. This CDR3 is 15 amino acids long. This CDR3 reads CASSFLAGETYEQYF. CDR3 DNA: TGTGCCAGCAGCTTTCTTGCAGGGGAAACCTACGAGCAGTACTTC.

The genes are TRBV25-1 and TRBJ2-3; unclear D gene. This CDR3 has 12 residues. Germline CDR1 and CDR2: MGHDK and SYGVNS. V was shortened by 2 bases and J by 11 bases, with 11 bases between the two germline ends. The CDR3 sequence is CASSEGRFGQYF. The CDR3 coding sequence is TGTGCCAGCAGTGAAGGAAGGTTCGGGCAGTATTTT.

The sample holds one count of this clone. The V and J genes are TRBV19 and TRBJ2-6, with D possibly being TRBD2 (5 bases). V gave up 5 bases and J gave up 0 bases, with 8 bases separating them. CDR3 size: 15 residues. From germline, CDR1 is LNHDA and CDR2 SQIVND (reference sequence). CDR3 amino acids: CASSFGSSGANVLTF. CDR3 bases: TGTGCCAGTAGTTTTGGGAGCTCTGGGGCCAACGTCCTGACTTTC.

The rearrangement joins TRBV29-1 to TRBJ2-7; TRBD1 aligns across 10 bases. V trimming: 0 bases; J trimming: 2 bases; junction bases outside the gene matches: 4. The CDR3 runs to 15 residues. The germline gives CDR1 SQVTM, CDR2 ANQGSEA. CDR3 sequence: CSVEDWGQGTYEQYF. CDR3 coding DNA: TGCAGCGTTGAAGATTGGGGACAGGGGACCTACGAGCAGTACTTC.

The chain joins TRBV28 to TRBJ2-1; no clear D gene. With 3 bases removed from V and 0 bases from J, the gap between germline ends came to 15 bases. CDR1 is MDHEN, CDR2 SYDVKM, per germline. CDR3 length equals 17 residues. The CDR3 coding sequence is TGTGCCAGCAGTTTTCGTTCCATGCAGAGCTCCTACAATGAGCAGTTCTTC. Its translation: CASSFRSMQSSYNEQFF.

To note about this clone: This may be a read error, as it is one base from a much larger clone. The chain uses TRBV6-5 and TRBJ1-4; tentative D call: TRBD1 (5 bases). The V gene's germline CDR1 is MNHEY and CDR2 SVGAGI. The CDR3 sequence is 13 residues long. Trimming pared 0 bases from V and 10 bases from J, leaving 9 bases between. The CDR3 sequence is CASSYSSRGKLFF. The CDR3, as DNA: TGTGCCAGCAGTTACTCGTCGAGGGGAAAACTGTTTTTT.

This chain joins TRBV9 and TRBJ2-1; 7 bases align to TRBD2. This CDR3 region has 17 residues. J gave up 3 bases and V 0 bases, and 9 bases lay outside the gene matches. Germline CDR1 reads SGDLS; CDR2 reads YYNGEE. CDR3 DNA: TGTGCCAGCAGCGTAGAATCCCTAGCGGCTTTCTACAATGAGCAGTTCTTC. This translates into CASSVESLAAFYNEQFF.

This clone appeared a single time. The chain combines TRBV7-9 with TRBJ2-1; 9 bases fit TRBD2. The ends lost 1 base at V and 6 bases at J; junction bases unmatched: 7. Per germline, CDR1 SEHNR and CDR2 FQNEAQ (reference sequence). There are 16 residues in the CDR3. The CDR3 loop is CASSLVAGGPVNEQFF. Here the CDR3 DNA reads TGTGCCAGCAGCTTAGTGGCGGGAGGGCCGGTCAATGAGCAGTTCTTC.

CDR3 coding DNA: TGTGCCAGCAGCCTCTCCATAGGTGCCCCCGGGACTAGCGGGCCAATCTCGCTCAATGAGCAGTTCTTC. Residues: CASSLSIGAPGTSGPISLNEQFF. The chain uses TRBV9 and TRBJ2-1; 12 bases match TRBD2. Trimming removed 4 bases from V and 6 bases from J; junction bases left unmatched: 29. The CDR3 consists of 23 residues. Per germline, CDR1 SGDLS and CDR2 YYNGEE.

The rearrangement joins TRBV4-2 to TRBJ2-7; weak D call: TRBD2 (5 bases). Trimming took 0 bases from V and 3 from J, leaving 21 bases between them. The CDR3 runs to 18 residues. Germline CDR1 is LGHNA and CDR2 is YNFKEQ. In DNA form, the CDR3 reads TGTGCCAGCAGCCAAGAGGGAGCCGGCACCCCGCTTGGCTACGAGCAGTACTTC. Translated: CASSQEGAGTPLGYEQYF.